This TCR beta chain was captured in a study of B cell selection in AIRE deficiency. CDR1 and CDR2 from the germline V gene are SQVTM and ANQGSEA. The CDR3 covers 13 residues. V shed 4 bases and J shed 5 bases, with 13 bases lying between them. This table comes from immunoSEQ multiplex PCR, and its TCRdb copy is limited to in-frame clones, with some not included. This table holds roughly 23,000 clones, roughly 95% found once. Overall study findings and caveats: About 28% of healthy-shared Treg sequences were found among patient Tconv cells. Healthy donors alone shared about a third of around 3,700 Treg sequences; patients alone 8.5% to 10%.

Worth noting for this clone: The antigen remains undetermined.

CD4+CD127+ cells were sorted as the conventional CD4 T cells. Sequencing input: CD4+CD127+ conventional T cells sorted from PBMCs. The receptor was isolated from a human donor in good health. The chain combines TRBV29-1 with TRBJ2-3; tentatively, D is TRBD1 or TRBD2 (6 bases each). The CDR3 DNA sequence: TGCAGCGTTGGGGGGCTAGCGAGAGATACGCAGTATTTT. Amino acids: CSVGGLARDTQYF.